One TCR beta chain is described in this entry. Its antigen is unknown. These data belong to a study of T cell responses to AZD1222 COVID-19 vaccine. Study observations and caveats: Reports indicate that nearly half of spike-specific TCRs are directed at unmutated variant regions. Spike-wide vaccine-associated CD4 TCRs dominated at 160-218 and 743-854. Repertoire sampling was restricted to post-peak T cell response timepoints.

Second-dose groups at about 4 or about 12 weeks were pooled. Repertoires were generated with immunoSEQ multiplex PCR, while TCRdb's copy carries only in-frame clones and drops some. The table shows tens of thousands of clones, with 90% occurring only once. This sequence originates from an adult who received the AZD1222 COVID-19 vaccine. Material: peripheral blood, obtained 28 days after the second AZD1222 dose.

In nucleotides, the CDR3 is TGTGCCACCAGCAGAGGCGGGACCGGGACAGATGGCTACACCTTC. Translation: CATSRGGTGTDGYTF. This chain joins TRBV15 and TRBJ1-2, with 7 positions matching TRBD1. This CDR3 has 15 amino acids. Trimming cost V 1 base and J 6 bases; bases outside gene matches: 8. Per germline, CDR1 LNHNV and CDR2 YYDKDF (reference sequence).